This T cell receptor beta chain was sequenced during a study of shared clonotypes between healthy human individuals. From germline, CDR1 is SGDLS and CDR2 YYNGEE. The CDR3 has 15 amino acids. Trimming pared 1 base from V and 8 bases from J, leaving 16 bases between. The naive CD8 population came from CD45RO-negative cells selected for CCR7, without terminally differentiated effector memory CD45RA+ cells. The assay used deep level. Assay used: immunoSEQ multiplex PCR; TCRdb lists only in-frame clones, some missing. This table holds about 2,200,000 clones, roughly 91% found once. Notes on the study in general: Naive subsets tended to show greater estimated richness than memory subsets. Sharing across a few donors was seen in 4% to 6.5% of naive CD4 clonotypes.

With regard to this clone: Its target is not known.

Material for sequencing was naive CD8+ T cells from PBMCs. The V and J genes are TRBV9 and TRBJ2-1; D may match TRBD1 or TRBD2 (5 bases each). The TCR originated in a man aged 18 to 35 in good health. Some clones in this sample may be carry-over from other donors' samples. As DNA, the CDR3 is TGTGCCAGCAGCGTAAGTGGGGCTAGCCTGGATGAGCAGTTCTTC. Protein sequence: CASSVSGASLDEQFF.